The clone carrying this T cell receptor beta chain was seen many times. Antigen: not known. The CDR3 length is 16 residues. Trimming removed 4 bases from V and 1 base from J, with 17 bases in between. Germline values: CDR1 SGHKS, CDR2 YYEKEE (reference sequence). The source of the sample is a study of read filtering for tumor transcriptome and immune sequencing. Across the whole study: The cohort had roughly 16 men and over eleven women aged roughly 45 to 90, mean around 63 years. Under ten patients were R-ISS I, 16 were R-ISS II, 7 were R-ISS III. IR-seq gave about 3.5 to 10.27 million TCR reads per sample; RNA-seq gave roughly 80 to 1,300.

Findings and caveats of the study: In IR-seq, single-read clonotypes were about 81.9% of clonotypes but about 3.5% of reads.

This library used approximately 0.4 ug RNA and molecular barcoded adaptors spanning alpha/delta and beta/gamma chains. TCRdb reprocessed the reads with MiXCR, giving one entry per CDR3 protein. This sample has around 140,000 distinct CDR3 sequences, with about 13% found just once. The sequence was obtained from a donor at least 40 years old with multiple myeloma. Input material: a population of CD138-negative cells sorted from bone marrow. The chain employs TRBV5-5 and TRBJ1-1; D possibly corresponds to TRBD1 (6 bases). The CDR3 DNA sequence: TGTGCCAGCAGCCCTCCAGGGGTGAGAGCGAACACTGAAGCTTTCTTT. Its translation is CASSPPGVRANTEAFF.